The clone carrying this T cell receptor (beta chain) showed up just once. This CDR3 region has 15 residues. Trimming took 1 base from V and 0 from J, leaving 8 bases between them. Germline V gene lookup returns CDR1 KGHSH and CDR2 LQKENI. This entry belongs to a study of tumor T cells in aggressive B-cell lymphoma. Sequenced by immunoSEQ multiplex PCR; TCRdb stores in-frame clones only, minus some. The sample carries fewer than 3,000 clones, roughly four fifths recorded once. The receptor comes from an adult with diffuse large B cell lymphoma. The rearrangement links TRBV18 to TRBJ2-3, with unresolved D. The sample comprised tumor tissue. CDR3 residues: CASSPQFTSTDTQYF. The CDR3 DNA reads TGTGCCAGCTCACCACAGTTTACTAGCACAGATACGCAGTATTTT.